These 29 T cell receptor beta chains originate from one sample sequenced in a study of post-analysis software for immune sequencing data. These receptors lack a known antigen. General study findings and limits: A handful of TRBV segments, including TRBV5-6, TRBV5-1 and TRBV20-1, were more frequent in patients than controls.

cDNA libraries of TCR beta carried unique molecular identifiers. TCRdb processed the PCR reads anew with MiXCR; each CDR3 protein has one entry. The table shows fewer than 700,000 distinct CDR3 sequences, with about 44% occurring only once. Sample: blood. The receptors come from a girl between 10 and 17 years old with multiple sclerosis.

This clonotype turned up a few times. The chain links TRBV5-1 to TRBJ2-1; 8 bases align to TRBD1. The CDR3 runs to 15 residues. The germline V gene has CDR1 SGHRS and CDR2 YFSETQ. V was clipped by 7 bases and J by 1 base; unmatched bases: 7. In DNA, the CDR3 is TGCGCCAGCGGAAGGGGACAGGAGTCCTACAATGAGCAGTTCTTC. This sequence encodes CASGRGQESYNEQFF.

The chain carries TRBV11-2 and TRBJ1-2, with 8 bases fitting TRBD1. V was clipped by 6 bases and J by 0 bases; unmatched bases: 6. Germline assignment: CDR1 SGHAT and CDR2 FQNNGV. CDR3 size: 15 residues. The CDR3 protein is CASRSQGAPNYGYTF. DNA of the CDR3: TGTGCCAGCAGATCTCAGGGGGCGCCTAACTATGGCTACACCTTC. Full variable domain (rest looked up from reference TRBV11-2 and TRBJ1-2): EAGVAQSPRYKIIEKRQSVAFWCNPISGHATLYWYQQILGQGPKLLIQFQNNGVVDDSQLPKDRFSAERLKGVDSTLKIQPAKLEDSAVYLCASRSQGAPNYGYTFGSGTRLTVV.

This clonotype was found once. The gene calls are TRBV7-9 and TRBJ2-3; D is unclear. This CDR3 comprises 16 residues. V was pared by 4 bases and J by 0 bases, with 14 bases between. The germline CDR1 and CDR2 sequences are SEHNR and FQNEAQ (reference sequence). In nucleotides, the CDR3 is TGTGCCAGCAGCTCCCTCTTATTGGGAAGCACAGATACGCAGTATTTT. Residues: CASSSLLLGSTDTQYF. The whole variable domain, filled in from reference TRBV7-9 and TRBJ2-3, reads DTGVSQNPRHKITKRGQNVTFRCDPISEHNRLYWYRQTLGQGPEFLTYFQNEAQLEKSRLLSDRFSAERPKGSFSTLEIQRTEQGDSAMYLCASSSLLLGSTDTQYFGPGTRLTVL.

This clonotype came up a few times. The chain links TRBV20-1 to TRBJ2-3; no definite D call. There are 14 residues in the CDR3. The germline V and J ends were trimmed by 3 bases and 6 bases, with 16 bases remaining between them. CDR1 DFQATT and CDR2 SNEGSKA come from the germline V gene (reference sequence). Here the CDR3 reads CSASRHGNRDTQYF. CDR3 DNA sequence: TGCAGTGCTAGCCGGCATGGAAATAGGGATACGCAGTATTTT.

The rearrangement links TRBV4-2 to TRBJ2-7; unclear D gene. The CDR3 is 15 residues long. The germline V gene has CDR1 LGHNA and CDR2 YNFKEQ. V shed 4 bases and J shed 7 bases, with 20 bases lying between them. The CDR3 loop reads CASSPPRAQVNEQYF. For the CDR3, the DNA is TGTGCCAGCAGCCCCCCTAGGGCTCAGGTCAATGAGCAGTACTTC.

To note about this clonotype: Sequence at one end of the junction differs from germline and may be a read error. The chain joins TRBV5-1 to TRBJ1-6; perhaps TRBD1 as D (6 bases). The CDR3 totals 16 residues. Germline CDR1 and CDR2: SGHRS and YFSETQ. The CDR3 sequence is CVSSADGGERNSPLHF. Written as DNA, the CDR3 is TGCGTCAGCAGCGCCGACGGGGGCGAACGGAATTCACCCCTCCACTTT.

The gene calls are TRBV2 and TRBJ1-5, with 8 bases aligning to TRBD1. The CDR3 extends over 16 amino acids. CDR1 SNHLY and CDR2 FYNNEI come from the germline V gene. Trimming at V came to 6 bases and at J to 2 bases, leaving 9 bases not matched to a gene. The CDR3 protein is CASSGQGLGGNQPQHF. The CDR3 region has the DNA TGTGCCAGCAGCGGACAGGGCCTTGGTGGCAATCAGCCCCAGCATTTT.

Ten or more counts support this clonotype. The chain uses TRBV7-8 and TRBJ2-1, with 10 bases that match TRBD1. V lost 4 bases to trimming and J lost 1 base; unmatched junction nucleotides: 4. The CDR3 loop spans 16 amino acids. From germline, CDR1 is SGHVS and CDR2 FQNEAQ. CDR3 region: CASSSPGQGSYNEQFF. In DNA form, the CDR3 reads TGTGCCAGCAGCTCGCCGGGACAGGGGTCCTACAATGAGCAGTTCTTC.

The chain employs TRBV5-1 and TRBJ2-7; TRBD2 matches 7 bases. Trimming removed 5 bases from V and 7 bases from J; junction bases left unmatched: 15. CDR1 and CDR2 (germline): SGHRS, YFSETQ. CDR3 length: 15 amino acids. The CDR3 DNA reads TGCGCCAGCAGAGGAAGCGGTGCGGGAGCGGGGGAGCAGTACTTC. It yields the protein CASRGSGAGAGEQYF.

This CDR3 reads CSVWASAYNEQFF. The DNA for the CDR3 is TGCAGTGTTTGGGCTAGCGCCTACAATGAGCAGTTCTTC. The chain couples TRBV20-1 to TRBJ2-1; possibly TRBD2 for D (6 bases). This CDR3 has 13 residues. From germline, CDR1 is DFQATT and CDR2 SNEGSKA (reference sequence). Trimming left V 7 bases short and J 2 bases short, with 12 bases between.

Comments on this clonotype: Mismatch with germline at one junction end may stem from a read error. This chain joins TRBV5-1 and TRBJ1-1; TRBD1 aligns across 7 bases. The CDR3 spans 14 residues. The germline V gene encodes CDR1 SGHRS and CDR2 YFSETQ. The CDR3, as DNA: TGCGCCAGCGGCTTCGACAGGGCGAACACTGAAGCTTTCTTT. This encodes CASGFDRANTEAFF.

The chain couples TRBV27 to TRBJ1-1; no reliable D call. V was cut by 8 bases and J by 0 bases, with 7 bases left in between. Germline V gives CDR1 MNHEY, CDR2 SMNVEV (reference sequence). There are 12 residues in the CDR3. This chain's CDR3 is CASGHLNTEAFF. In DNA, the CDR3 is TGTGCCAGCGGTCACTTGAACACTGAAGCTTTCTTT.

The chain couples TRBV7-8 to TRBJ1-5; D call uncertain. Trimming left V 6 bases short and J 2 bases short, with 11 bases between. The CDR3 spans 14 residues. Looked up from germline, CDR1 is SGHVS and CDR2 is FQNEAQ. CDR3 in DNA: TGTGCCAGCAGGGTTGACGGAGGCAATCAGCCCCAGCATTTT. Its protein is CASRVDGGNQPQHF.

V and J are TRBV6-2 or TRBV6-3 and TRBJ2-3; the D is unclear. V gave up 0 bases and J gave up 1 base, with 5 bases separating them. Germline assignment: CDR1 MNHEY and CDR2 SVGEGT. This CDR3 region has 14 residues. This CDR3 is CASSYSIRTDTQYF. CDR3 nucleotide sequence: TGTGCCAGCAGTTACTCGATCCGCACAGATACGCAGTATTTT.

The CDR3 region is CARSSGSGANVLTF. DNA for the CDR3: TGTGCCAGGTCCTCGGGCTCTGGGGCCAACGTCCTGACTTTC. The V call is TRBV2, the J call TRBJ2-6; D is ambiguous. Germline loops: CDR1 SNHLY, CDR2 FYNNEI. The CDR3 runs to 14 residues. Trimming took off 9 bases at V and 0 bases at J, with 9 bases between the two ends.

This chain joins TRBV7-9 and TRBJ1-2; the D gene is possibly TRBD1 (5 bases). From germline, CDR1 is SEHNR and CDR2 FQNEAQ (reference sequence). Trimming cost V 5 bases and J 1 base, with 17 bases left between them. CDR3 length: 16 residues. This chain's CDR3 is CASSPLQVTVNYGYTF. CDR3 DNA sequence: TGTGCCAGCAGCCCTCTACAGGTTACCGTTAACTATGGCTACACCTTC.

V is TRBV12-3 or TRBV12-4 and J is TRBJ2-2, with 10 bases matching TRBD2. J lost 7 bases, V lost 1 base, and 3 bases had no gene match. This CDR3 contains 15 residues. As DNA, the CDR3 is TGTGCCAGCAGTTTAGGGCTAGCGGGAGTCGGGGAGCTGTTTTTT. Protein: CASSLGLAGVGELFF.

As to this clonotype: At one end the junction does not follow the germline gene, possibly because of a read error. The chain links TRBV4-1 to TRBJ2-1; tentatively, D is TRBD2 (5 bases). The DNA end is more similar to TRBJ2-7, so the J call may be wrong. The CDR3 is 14 amino acids. CDR1 and CDR2 (germline): MGHRA, YSYEKL. CDR3 loop: CTSTRSRGSYEQYF. In DNA, the CDR3 is TGCACCAGCACCCGGTCCCGGGGCTCCTACGAGCAGTACTTC.

This chain links TRBV7-2 with TRBJ2-3; D is ambiguous. There are 18 residues in the CDR3. The V gene lost 5 bases and the J gene lost 0 bases, with 21 bases spanning the gap. Germline-derived CDR1 and CDR2 are SGHTA and FQGNSA. The CDR3 is CASSLRAPSTASTDTQYF. The CDR3 DNA reads as TGTGCCAGCAGCCTAAGAGCCCCAAGTACCGCTAGCACAGATACGCAGTATTTT.

The rearrangement joins TRBV6-6 to TRBJ1-6; D is unclear. The CDR3 covers 16 residues. The germline gives CDR1 MNHNY, CDR2 SVGAGI (reference sequence). Trimming shortened V by 6 bases and J by 8 bases, and 20 bases separated the two germline ends. DNA for the CDR3: TGTGCCAGCAGCCCCGGGCCCCTCGGTGGATATTCACCCCTCCACTTT. Its protein is CASSPGPLGGYSPLHF.

The CDR3 loop reads CASRRGAQPQHF. The CDR3 DNA reads as TGTGCCAGCCGTCGGGGGGCTCAGCCCCAGCATTTT. The J gene is TRBJ1-5, the V gene TRBV12-3 or TRBV12-4, with D perhaps TRBD1 (6 bases). With 8 bases removed from V and 6 bases from J, the gap between germline ends came to 11 bases. This CDR3 is 12 amino acids long.

The chain joins TRBV29-1 to TRBJ1-2; no clear D. The V end lost 7 bases, the J end lost 0 bases, and 9 bases lay between the germline ends. Per the germline V gene, CDR1 is SQVTM and CDR2 is ANQGSEA. The CDR3 extends over 12 amino acids. The CDR3 DNA reads TGCAGCGCCGAAGTAGCTAACTATGGCTACACCTTC. Translation gives CSAEVANYGYTF.

This chain connects TRBV30 to TRBJ2-3; maybe TRBD2 (5 bases). Germline V gives CDR1 GTSNPN, CDR2 SVGIG (reference sequence). V lost 7 bases to trimming and J lost 2 bases, with 16 bases between them. The CDR3 runs 14 residues. CDR3 sequence reads: CASGGYSTTDTQYF. In DNA form, the CDR3 reads TGTGCCTCCGGAGGTTACAGCACCACAGATACGCAGTATTTT.

The chain links TRBV11-2 to TRBJ2-1; 9 nucleotides line up with TRBD1. V trimming: 0 bases; J trimming: 4 bases; junction bases outside the gene matches: 1. The CDR3 sequence is 15 residues long. Germline V CDR1 and CDR2: SGHAT, FQNNGV. The CDR3 region is CASSLDGQGYNEQFF. The CDR3 DNA reads as TGTGCCAGCAGCTTAGACGGACAGGGGTACAATGAGCAGTTCTTC. Full variable domain (outside the CDR3, taken from reference TRBV11-2 and TRBJ2-1): EAGVAQSPRYKIIEKRQSVAFWCNPISGHATLYWYQQILGQGPKLLIQFQNNGVVDDSQLPKDRFSAERLKGVDSTLKIQPAKLEDSAVYLCASSLDGQGYNEQFFGPGTRLTVL.

This chain joins TRBV7-8 and TRBJ2-7; D assignment may be TRBD1 or TRBD2 (7 bases each). The germline V and J ends were trimmed by 4 bases and 7 bases, with 14 bases remaining between them. Germline V gene sequence: CDR1 SGHVS, CDR2 FQNEAQ. The CDR3 has 13 residues. The DNA of the CDR3 is TGTGCCAGCAGCTCCGACAGGGAGGGTGAGCAGTACTTC. Translating it yields CASSSDREGEQYF.

This clonotype was observed at least ten times. The chain is built from TRBV12-3 or TRBV12-4 and TRBJ2-7; no definite D call. The V and J ends lost 1 base and 2 bases respectively, with 3 bases between them. CDR3 length: 12 amino acids. The CDR3 bases are TGTGCCAGCAGTTTAGGTACCTACGAGCAGTACTTC. Translation gives CASSLGTYEQYF.

This clonotype was found a few times. This chain joins TRBV6-5 and TRBJ1-6; 8 bases fit TRBD1. CDR1 is MNHEY, CDR2 SVGAGI, per germline. The CDR3 spans 19 residues. V lost 2 bases, J lost 9 bases, and 18 bases stayed unmatched. The CDR3 protein is CASSYTGQGMAQSPSPLHF. Here the CDR3 DNA reads TGTGCCAGCAGTTACACTGGACAGGGTATGGCCCAATCTCCTTCACCCCTCCACTTT.

The chain links TRBV24-1 to TRBJ2-1, with 10 bases identical to TRBD2. J lost 4 bases, V lost 2 bases, and 7 bases had no gene match. Germline V gives CDR1 KGHDR, CDR2 SFDVKD. The CDR3 consists of 17 residues. The DNA for the CDR3 is TGTGCCACCAGTGATTCCGCCGGGACTAGCGTTTACAATGAGCAGTTCTTC. Protein product: CATSDSAGTSVYNEQFF.

The rearrangement uses TRBV6-5 and TRBJ2-7; a possible D gene is TRBD2 (6 bases). Germline values: CDR1 MNHEY, CDR2 SVGAGI. There are 16 residues in the CDR3. V was trimmed by 6 bases and J by 3 bases, leaving 21 bases between them. As DNA, the CDR3 is TGTGCCAGCAGCTTAAGGTCGTCGGGACTCAACTACGAGCAGTACTTC. Translating gives CASSLRSSGLNYEQYF.